This TCR beta chain comes out of a study of blood T cell repertoires in COVID-19. TCRdb's copy holds only in-frame clones and misses some; the assay was immunoSEQ multiplex PCR. The sample carries more than 95,000 clones, approximately 86% recorded once. The CDR3 has 15 amino acids. Germline-derived CDR1 and CDR2 are SNHLY and FYNNEI. With 1 base removed from V and 2 bases from J, the gap between germline ends came to 11 bases. The chain recombines TRBV2 with TRBJ1-1; D perhaps matches TRBD1 (6 bases). The source of this sequence is a woman aged 60-70 years in a cohort sampled during active or convalescent COVID-19. Sequenced sample: peripheral blood. The CDR3 DNA reads TGTGCCAGCAGTGAAGTCGCGGGGGGCAACACTGAAGCTTTCTTT. This sequence encodes CASSEVAGGNTEAFF.